The 30 T cell receptor beta chains reported below all come from one sample, sequenced in a study of blood T cell repertoires in COVID-19. The data were produced by immunoSEQ multiplex PCR, yet TCRdb's version contains in-frame clones alone and is incomplete. In the table there are around 200,000 clones, 87% of which are singletons. The specimen was peripheral blood. These receptors were obtained from a man aged 60-69 years who had recovered from COVID-19.

The V gene is TRBV9, the J gene TRBJ2-1; 8 nucleotides line up with TRBD2. Germline V gives CDR1 SGDLS, CDR2 YYNGEE. The ends lost 0 bases at V and 16 bases at J; junction bases unmatched: 9. The CDR3 sequence is 13 residues long. In DNA, the CDR3 is TGTGCCAGCAGCGTAGCCCCAGCGGGGGAACAATTCTTC. Translated: CASSVAPAGEQFF. Together with reference TRBV9 and TRBJ2-1, the CDR3 gives the full variable domain: DSGVTQTPKHLITATGQRVTLRCSPRSGDLSVYWYQQSLDQGLQFLIQYYNGEERAKGNILERFSAQQFPDLHSELNLSSLELGDSALYFCASSVAPAGEQFFGPGTRLTVL.

The chain combines TRBV27 with TRBJ1-5; 8 bases map to TRBD1. J gave up 0 bases and V 4 bases, and 17 bases lay outside the gene matches. Germline V CDR1 and CDR2: MNHEY, SMNVEV (reference sequence). The CDR3 runs to 20 residues. The CDR3 region has the DNA TGTGCCAGCAGTTCTTCTTCCGGGACAGGCGGATTTTATAGCAATCAGCCCCAGCATTTT. Residues: CASSSSSGTGGFYSNQPQHF.

V and J are TRBV19 and TRBJ1-4; D unclear. The CDR3 is made up of 15 amino acids. Trimming removed 2 bases from V and 5 bases from J, with 12 bases in between. In germline, CDR1 is LNHDA, CDR2 SQIVND (reference sequence). The CDR3 DNA follows: TGTGCCAGTAGTATACACACCCAACGAAATGAAAAACTGTTTTTT. Translating gives CASSIHTQRNEKLFF.

The rearrangement links TRBV2 to TRBJ1-1, with a tentative D call TRBD1 (5 bases). The CDR3 length is 16 residues. The germline gives CDR1 SNHLY, CDR2 FYNNEI. V lost 3 bases and J 1 base, leaving 15 bases between the germline ends. The CDR3 region is CASSESGGDPNTEAFF. The CDR3 DNA reads as TGTGCCAGCAGTGAGTCGGGGGGGGATCCGAACACTGAAGCTTTCTTT. The full variable domain, in which reference TRBV2 and TRBJ1-1 provide the parts outside the CDR3, is EPEVTQTPSHQVTQMGQEVILRCVPISNHLYFYWYRQILGQKVEFLVSFYNNEISEKSEIFDDQFSVERPDGSNFTLKIRSTKLEDSAMYFCASSESGGDPNTEAFFGQGTRLTVV.

The sample holds one count of this clone. This chain links TRBV2 with TRBJ1-2; TRBD1 agrees at 7 bases. Germline lookup yields CDR1 SNHLY and CDR2 FYNNEI. The CDR3 runs to 13 residues. Trimming cost V 7 bases and J 8 bases; bases outside gene matches: 10. This CDR3 is CASKTDRADGYTF. For the CDR3, the DNA is TGTGCCAGCAAGACTGACAGGGCGGACGGCTACACCTTC.

This sequence joins TRBV11-3 and TRBJ2-5, with 11 bases aligning to TRBD2. The germline gives CDR1 SGHNT, CDR2 YENEEA. Trimming took 5 bases from V and 2 from J; bases not matched to a gene: 13. This CDR3 contains 18 residues. CDR3 in amino acids: CASSPGPLAGERQETQYF. Here the CDR3 DNA reads TGTGCCAGCAGCCCCGGGCCACTAGCGGGGGAGCGACAAGAGACCCAGTACTTC.

The count of this clone is one. This chain joins TRBV25-1 and TRBJ2-3, with 7 nucleotides matching TRBD2. V was clipped by 3 bases and J by 3 bases; unmatched bases: 6. CDR1 is MGHDK and CDR2 is SYGVNS in the germline V gene. The CDR3 extends over 15 amino acids. The CDR3 region is CASSERGKGTDTQYF. The CDR3 nucleotides are TGTGCCAGCAGTGAGCGGGGGAAAGGGACAGATACGCAGTATTTT.

This chain links TRBV28 with TRBJ2-7; 10 nucleotides align to TRBD1. The length of the CDR3 is 17 residues. The trim removed 7 bases at V and 4 bases at J, leaving 16 bases unmatched. Germline CDR1 is MDHEN and CDR2 is SYDVKM. CDR3 nucleotides: TGTGCCAGCATAACTCCCGCCCCGGGACAGGGGTCGTACGAGCAGTACTTC. Its protein product is CASITPAPGQGSYEQYF.

V usage is TRBV18 and J usage is TRBJ1-5, with D possibly matching TRBD1 (6 bases). This CDR3 spans 15 amino acids. Germline CDR1 and CDR2: KGHSH and LQKENI. Trimming took 1 base from V and 0 from J, leaving 7 bases between them. The CDR3 DNA reads as TGTGCCAGCTCACCACTGGACAGTAGCAATCAGCCCCAGCATTTT. It encodes CASSPLDSSNQPQHF.

The sample holds one count of this clone. The CDR3 DNA reads as TGTGCCAGCAGCCTACTAAACCCTGGGACTGAAGCTTTCTTT. It specifies CASSLLNPGTEAFF. J is TRBJ1-1 and V is TRBV7-9; no clear D. The ends were cut back, 5 bases at V and 5 bases at J, with 15 bases in the middle. The CDR3 consists of 14 residues. The V gene's germline CDR1 is SEHNR and CDR2 FQNEAQ (reference sequence).

The genes are TRBV7-2 and TRBJ2-7; maybe TRBD1 (6 bases). Trimming shortened V by 5 bases and J by 4 bases, and 21 bases separated the two germline ends. Germline V gene data show CDR1 as SGHTA and CDR2 as FQGNSA. CDR3 length: 16 residues. CDR3 loop: CASSRITGPRGYEQYF. The CDR3 DNA follows: TGTGCCAGCAGCCGGATAACGGGACCTAGGGGGTACGAGCAGTACTTC. Using reference TRBV7-2 and TRBJ2-7 for the parts outside the CDR3, the full variable domain is GAGVSQSPSNKVTEKGKDVELRCDPISGHTALYWYRQSLGQGLEFLIYFQGNSAPDKSGLPSDRFSAERTGGSVSTLTIQRTQQEDSAVYLCASSRITGPRGYEQYFGPGTRLTVT.

The chain recombines TRBV28 with TRBJ1-1; D unresolved. Trimming pared 2 bases from V and 8 bases from J, leaving 6 bases between. Germline V gene data show CDR1 as MDHEN and CDR2 as SYDVKM. CDR3 size: 11 residues. CDR3 DNA sequence: TGTGCCAGCAGTTTAACCCGGGAAGCTTTCTTT. Protein: CASSLTREAFF.

The gene calls are TRBV18 and TRBJ2-3; 8 bases line up with TRBD2. The length of the CDR3 is 13 residues. V shed 6 bases and J 6 bases; nucleotides not matched to a gene: 5. Germline V gene lookup returns CDR1 KGHSH and CDR2 LQKENI. CDR3 DNA sequence: TGTGCCAGCTCCCCCCCGGGGGGGGATACGCAGTATTTT. Protein product: CASSPPGGDTQYF.

CDR3 coding DNA: TGTGCCAGCAGCGCCTTTCAGAGCACAGATACGCAGTATTTT. It translates to CASSAFQSTDTQYF. V gene TRBV9 combines with J gene TRBJ2-3; D is unresolved. Deletions cut 3 bases from V and 0 bases from J, with 8 bases between. Germline V CDR1 and CDR2: SGDLS, YYNGEE. The CDR3 consists of 14 residues.

The CDR3 DNA is TGTGCCAGCAGTTCCTCAGAAAACTATGGCTACACCTTC. Its protein is CASSSSENYGYTF. V and J are TRBV12-3 or TRBV12-4 and TRBJ1-2; the D is unclear. The CDR3 totals 13 residues. V was trimmed by 4 bases and J by 2 bases, leaving 8 bases between them.

V usage is TRBV5-1 and J usage is TRBJ1-1; weak D call: TRBD1 (5 bases). The CDR3 contains 16 residues. V dropped 4 bases and J dropped 8 bases, with 24 bases sitting between them. The germline CDR1 and CDR2 sequences are SGHRS and YFSETQ. The CDR3 DNA reads TGCGCCAGCAGCCGGCAGGGCGCCCCTGAGATACAAGAAGCTTTCTTT. This translates into CASSRQGAPEIQEAFF.

The CDR3 bases are TGTGCCAGTAGTATGTTGCTTGAGTCTGAAGCTTTCTTT. Protein product: CASSMLLESEAFF. V gene TRBV19 combines with J gene TRBJ1-1; D gene ambiguous. This CDR3 comprises 13 residues. The V end was cut by 3 bases, the J end by 6 bases, with 11 bases between. CDR1 LNHDA and CDR2 SQIVND come from the germline V gene (reference sequence).

The chain combines TRBV27 with TRBJ1-2; possibly TRBD1 for D (5 bases). Germline loops: CDR1 MNHEY, CDR2 SMNVEV (reference sequence). The CDR3 is made up of 15 amino acids. Trimming took off 5 bases at V and 4 bases at J, with 17 bases between the two ends. This CDR3 is CASSRREDISYGYTF. The CDR3 DNA follows: TGTGCCAGCAGTCGCAGAGAGGACATCTCCTATGGCTACACCTTC.

For the CDR3, the DNA is TGTGCCAGCAGCCTTACCGGGACTCCGTGGGAGACCCAGTACTTC. Protein sequence: CASSLTGTPWETQYF. This chain connects TRBV9 to TRBJ2-5, with a possible D match to TRBD2 (6 bases). The V gene lost 4 bases and the J gene lost 5 bases, with 18 bases spanning the gap. The CDR3 is 15 amino acids. Germline V lookup: CDR1 SGDLS, CDR2 YYNGEE.

The chain links TRBV21-1 to TRBJ2-1; the table's D call, TRBD2, was not checked against the DNA. TRBV21-1 constitutes a pseudogene. CDR3 length: 16 amino acids. The CDR3: CASSKGVSRRVYEQFF. CDR3 coding DNA: TGTGCCAGCAGCAAAGGAGTATCTAGACGGGTTTATGAGCAGTTCTTC.

The chain's CDR3 is CASSSGGKHSTSIETQYF. CDR3 in DNA: TGTGCCAGCAGCTCAGGAGGGAAACACTCTACAAGCATAGAGACCCAGTACTTC. The rearrangement links TRBV5-6 to TRBJ2-5, with D perhaps TRBD2 (6 bases). Germline assignment: CDR1 SGHDT and CDR2 YYEEEE. With 3 bases removed from V and 4 bases from J, the gap between germline ends came to 25 bases. The CDR3 totals 18 residues.

The chain recombines TRBV18 with TRBJ2-1, with D unclear. The V gene's germline CDR1 is KGHSH and CDR2 LQKENI. The length of the CDR3 is 13 residues. Trimming removed 6 bases at V and 5 bases at J, with 11 bases between. CDR3 sequence reads: CASSYSLDNEQFF. The CDR3, as DNA: TGTGCCAGCTCCTACTCGCTCGACAATGAGCAGTTCTTC.

The J gene is TRBJ2-3, the V gene TRBV18; 12 bases align to TRBD1. Losses at the gene ends were 4 bases for V and 5 bases for J; bases not matched to a gene: 7. The CDR3 sequence is 16 residues long. CDR1 is KGHSH, CDR2 LQKENI, per germline. The CDR3 loop reads CASSRTGQGAGDTQYF. The CDR3 bases are TGTGCCAGCTCACGTACGGGACAGGGGGCTGGAGATACGCAGTATTTT.

The chain uses TRBV7-6 and TRBJ1-3; TRBD1 might be the D (5 bases). CDR1 is SGHVS and CDR2 is FNYEAQ in the germline V gene. This CDR3 has 16 amino acids. The germline V and J ends were trimmed by 6 bases and 6 bases, with 21 bases remaining between them. The CDR3 DNA follows: TGTGCCAGCAGTCAAACCCGGGACGGAGGGGTAAACACCATATATTTT. Its protein is CASSQTRDGGVNTIYF.

The genes are TRBV7-3 and TRBJ1-2; weak D call: TRBD1 (6 bases). Germline-derived CDR1 and CDR2 are SGHTA and FQGTGA. The CDR3 runs to 14 residues. Deletions cut 3 bases from V and 4 bases from J, with 12 bases between. Written as DNA, the CDR3 is TGTGCCAGCAGCTTCGATAGACAGGCCTATGGCTACACCTTC. Translated, it gives CASSFDRQAYGYTF.

In nucleotides, the CDR3 is TGTGCCAGCAGCTTGGCGGCAGGGGGGTTAAATTCACCCCTCCACTTT. Residues: CASSLAAGGLNSPLHF. The chain joins TRBV5-5 to TRBJ1-6; TRBD1 aligns across 7 bases. CDR1 is SGHKS and CDR2 is YYEKEE in the germline V gene (reference sequence). CDR3 length: 16 residues. The V and J ends lost 0 bases and 7 bases, in that order; junction bases with no gene match: 7. The full variable domain, completed using reference TRBV5-5 and TRBJ1-6, is DAGVTQSPTHLIKTRGQQVTLRCSPISGHKSVSWYQQVLGQGPQFIFQYYEKEERGRGNFPDRFSARQFPNYSSELNVNALLLGDSALYLCASSLAAGGLNSPLHFGNGTRLTVT.

This CDR3 reads CASSRTGGSTIYF. The DNA for the CDR3 is TGTGCCAGCAGCCGGACAGGGGGCAGCACCATATATTTT. The chain joins TRBV3-1 (or the pseudogene TRBV3-2) to TRBJ1-3; 11 bases fit TRBD1. The CDR3 loop spans 13 amino acids. J gave up 9 bases and V 4 bases, and 2 bases lay outside the gene matches. The germline gives CDR1 LGHDT, CDR2 YNNKEL (reference sequence).

The CDR3 sequence is CASSTRAVLGQAEAFF. DNA of the CDR3: TGTGCCAGCAGCACCAGGGCGGTTTTGGGGCAGGCTGAAGCTTTCTTT. The rearrangement joins TRBV11-2 to TRBJ1-1; maybe TRBD1 (5 bases). The CDR3 length is 16 residues. V dropped 5 bases and J dropped 6 bases, with 22 bases sitting between them. Per the germline V gene, CDR1 is SGHAT and CDR2 is FQNNGV. The whole variable domain, filled in from reference TRBV11-2 and TRBJ1-1, reads EAGVAQSPRYKIIEKRQSVAFWCNPISGHATLYWYQQILGQGPKLLIQFQNNGVVDDSQLPKDRFSAERLKGVDSTLKIQPAKLEDSAVYLCASSTRAVLGQAEAFFGQGTRLTVV.

This chain uses TRBV7-2 with TRBJ1-3; D is perhaps TRBD1 (5 bases). Trimming cost V 0 bases and J 0 bases, with 9 bases left between them. From germline, CDR1 is SGHTA and CDR2 FQGNSA. The CDR3 sequence is 16 residues long. The CDR3 coding sequence is TGTGCCAGCAGCTTAGCACAGGCAAACTCTGGAAACACCATATATTTT. It yields the protein CASSLAQANSGNTIYF.

The gene calls are TRBV4-1 and TRBJ2-1, with 10 bases aligning to TRBD2. With 0 bases clipped from V and 3 bases from J, the junction kept 5 bases outside the gene matches. Germline lookup yields CDR1 MGHRA and CDR2 YSYEKL. This CDR3 is 17 amino acids long. In DNA form, the CDR3 reads TGCGCCAGCAGCCAAGAAGGAGCGGGGGGGTACTACAATGAGCAGTTCTTC. Its translation: CASSQEGAGGYYNEQFF.